The 28 T cell receptor beta chains reported below all come from one sample, sequenced in a study of shared clonotypes between healthy human individuals. TCRdb's table, derived via immunoSEQ multiplex PCR, lists solely in-frame clones and lacks some. The repertoire holds some 380,000 clones, with just over 95% as singletons. Sequencing was performed on memory CD8+ T cells sorted from blood. Indicated subset: CD45RO+ cells pooled with CCR7-negative TemRA cells. The receptors derive from a man between 25 and 39 years old in good health.

The chain combines TRBV7-9 with TRBJ2-3; D is ambiguous. This CDR3 spans 15 amino acids. V was clipped by 2 bases and J by 6 bases, with 15 bases between them. The germline gives CDR1 SEHNR, CDR2 FQNEAQ (reference sequence). The DNA of the CDR3 is TGTGCCAGCAGCTTAACGGCAGGTTATACTGATACGCAGTATTTT. It yields the protein CASSLTAGYTDTQYF.

This clone was picked up a small number of times. The chain employs TRBV5-1 and TRBJ2-5; D uncertain. Germline values: CDR1 SGHRS, CDR2 YFSETQ. The V gene lost 4 bases and the J gene lost 1 base, with 11 bases spanning the gap. The CDR3 extends over 14 amino acids. CDR3 nucleotide sequence: TGCGCCAGCAGCCAAACGGTGCTCCAAGAGACCCAGTACTTC. Amino acid sequence: CASSQTVLQETQYF.

The chain combines TRBV10-3 with TRBJ2-1; TRBD2 aligns across 13 bases. The CDR3 length is 15 residues. V lost 6 bases, J lost 12 bases, and 11 bases stayed unmatched. Germline CDR1 is ENHRY and CDR2 is SYGVKD. CDR3 loop: CAIRTGTSGIWGQFF. In DNA, the CDR3 is TGTGCCATCAGGACCGGGACTAGCGGGATCTGGGGGCAGTTCTTC.

This chain uses TRBV27 with TRBJ1-3, with 7 bases identical to TRBD1. The CDR3 extends over 13 amino acids. Germline CDR1 MNHEY, CDR2 SMNVEV (reference sequence). Unmatched junction bases numbered 8, after V lost 4 bases and J lost 11 bases. The CDR3 sequence: CASSSGQGGAIYF. DNA for the CDR3: TGTGCCAGCAGTTCAGGCCAAGGGGGCGCCATATATTTT.

The chain couples TRBV28 to TRBJ2-3; D possibly corresponds to TRBD1 (6 bases). From germline, CDR1 is MDHEN and CDR2 SYDVKM. The CDR3 loop spans 17 amino acids. With 5 bases removed from V and 6 bases from J, the gap between germline ends came to 24 bases. The CDR3 DNA is TGTGCCAGCAGTCCCCTGGACTTCGCACCAGGGGCCGATACGCAGTATTTT. Translated, it gives CASSPLDFAPGADTQYF.

The chain employs TRBV5-1 and TRBJ1-1; 7 positions agree with TRBD1. With 9 bases clipped from V and 1 base from J, the junction kept 6 bases outside the gene matches. This CDR3 region has 13 residues. The germline V gene encodes CDR1 SGHRS and CDR2 YFSETQ. Written as DNA, the CDR3 is TGCGCCACCCGACAGGGAAGGAACACTGAAGCTTTCTTT. It translates to CATRQGRNTEAFF.

This chain joins TRBV6-5 and TRBJ1-4; unclear D gene. Germline CDR1 MNHEY, CDR2 SVGAGI. This CDR3 is built from 15 residues. Between the trimmed V and J ends, which lost 5 bases and 5 bases, there was a span of 15 bases. CDR3 residues: CASSGVIGLNEKLFF. In DNA, the CDR3 is TGTGCCAGCAGTGGGGTGATCGGATTGAATGAAAAACTGTTTTTT.

The genes are TRBV28 and TRBJ2-7, with 8 positions matching TRBD1. CDR1 and CDR2 (germline): MDHEN, SYDVKM. V lost 5 bases and J lost 5; bases outside the gene matches: 8. This CDR3 is built from 14 residues. CDR3 in amino acids: CASSTTGGFDEQYF. CDR3 coding DNA: TGTGCCAGCAGTACAACAGGGGGTTTCGACGAGCAGTACTTC.

The chain has TRBV18 and TRBJ1-4; TRBD1 might be the D (5 bases). This CDR3 comprises 14 residues. Trimming stripped 3 bases from V and 2 bases from J, with 7 bases between. Germline loops: CDR1 KGHSH, CDR2 LQKENI. The CDR3 bases are TGTGCCAGCTCACCGCCAGGGACTAATGAAAAACTGTTTTTT. This codes for CASSPPGTNEKLFF.

The chain employs TRBV6-5 and TRBJ1-1; D perhaps matches TRBD1 (6 bases). Germline values: CDR1 MNHEY, CDR2 SVGAGI. There are 15 residues in the CDR3. V lost 0 bases to trimming and J lost 4 bases, with 12 bases between them. In DNA, the CDR3 is TGTGCCAGCAGTTACTCGAGATCAGGGGTCACTGAAGCTTTCTTT. Residues: CASSYSRSGVTEAFF.

V gene TRBV5-1 combines with J gene TRBJ2-7, with TRBD1 identical over 9 bases. J lost 2 bases, V lost 0 bases, and 3 bases had no gene match. The CDR3 is 15 amino acids. The germline gives CDR1 SGHRS, CDR2 YFSETQ. The CDR3 sequence is CASSLAGTGTYEQYF. The CDR3 coding sequence is TGCGCCAGCAGCTTGGCCGGGACAGGGACCTACGAGCAGTACTTC.

This clone has only one observation. The junction shows a germline mismatch at one end, possibly a read error. The chain employs TRBV20-1 and TRBJ2-3; a possible D gene is TRBD2 (5 bases). CDR1 DFQATT and CDR2 SNEGSKA come from the germline V gene (reference sequence). This CDR3 is 9 amino acids long. CDR3 protein: CSAREGADF. CDR3 DNA: TGCAGTGCTAGAGAGGGAGCAGATTTT.

Only one count was recorded for this clone. V usage is TRBV27 and J usage is TRBJ2-7; unclear D gene. Germline CDR1 reads MNHEY; CDR2 reads SMNVEV (reference sequence). V was shortened by 2 bases and J by 4 bases, with 12 bases between the two germline ends. The CDR3 consists of 14 residues. The CDR3: CASSLVFPAYEQYF. The CDR3 bases are TGTGCCAGCAGTTTAGTCTTTCCCGCGTACGAGCAGTACTTC.

The gene calls are TRBV28 and TRBJ2-1; D gene uncertain. CDR1 is MDHEN, CDR2 SYDVKM, per germline. Between the trimmed V and J ends, which lost 6 bases and 3 bases, there was a span of 9 bases. This CDR3 has 13 amino acids. CDR3 bases: TGTGCCAGCAGCCCATTACACTACAATGAGCAGTTCTTC. Amino acids: CASSPLHYNEQFF.

The chain employs TRBV2 and TRBJ2-3, with a tentative D call TRBD1 (5 bases). CDR3 size: 15 residues. Trimming removed 5 bases at V and 2 bases at J, with 14 bases between. Germline V gene lookup returns CDR1 SNHLY and CDR2 FYNNEI. The CDR3 DNA reads TGTGCCAGCAGTAACGGACATCTCCACACAGATACGCAGTATTTT. Translating gives CASSNGHLHTDTQYF.

The chain links TRBV5-1 to TRBJ2-6; D remains ambiguous. CDR1 and CDR2 (germline): SGHRS, YFSETQ. The CDR3 spans 16 residues. V gave up 1 base and J gave up 0 bases, with 8 bases separating them. This CDR3 reads CASSLRGPSGANVLTF. Here the CDR3 DNA reads TGCGCCAGCAGCTTGCGAGGCCCCTCTGGGGCCAACGTCCTGACTTTC.

J is TRBJ2-7 and V is TRBV5-4, with TRBD2 identical over 11 bases. Germline lookup yields CDR1 SGHNT and CDR2 YYREEE (reference sequence). This CDR3 is built from 15 residues. The junction had 0 bases not matched to a gene; V was cut back by 0 bases and J by 1 base. As DNA, the CDR3 is TGTGCCAGCAGCTTGGGACTAGCGGGGTCCTACGAGCAGTACTTC. It yields the protein CASSLGLAGSYEQYF.

J is TRBJ1-1 and V is TRBV28; D may be TRBD1 (5 bases). CDR1 and CDR2 from the germline V gene are MDHEN and SYDVKM. The CDR3 is 11 amino acids. Trimming took off 11 bases at V and 3 bases at J, with 10 bases between the two ends. Written as DNA, the CDR3 is TGTGCCGCGCAGGGCTACACTGAAGCTTTCTTT. Amino acids: CAAQGYTEAFF.

Points on this clone: Other DNA variants within this sample encode the same CDR3. The chain is built from TRBV5-4 and TRBJ1-1; perhaps TRBD1 as D (6 bases). The CDR3 has 14 residues. The germline V gene encodes CDR1 SGHNT and CDR2 YYREEE (reference sequence). V gave up 0 bases and J gave up 4 bases, with 10 bases separating them. The CDR3 nucleotides read TGTGCCAGCAGCTTGGGAGGAGGGGGCACTGAAGCTTTCTTT. This codes for CASSLGGGGTEAFF.

J is TRBJ1-4 and V is TRBV15; TRBD1 might be the D (5 bases). The V end was cut by 1 base, the J end by 4 bases, with 19 bases between. Germline V CDR1 and CDR2: LNHNV, YYDKDF (reference sequence). This CDR3 has 18 residues. Here the CDR3 reads CATSRVVGGMGGNEKLFF. Written as DNA, the CDR3 is TGTGCCACCAGCAGAGTCGTGGGGGGGATGGGAGGTAATGAAAAACTGTTTTTT.

The chain combines TRBV6-5 with TRBJ2-1; 12 positions match TRBD2. CDR3 length: 15 amino acids. The germline CDR1 and CDR2 sequences are MNHEY and SVGAGI. With 8 bases clipped from V and 7 bases from J, the junction kept 9 bases outside the gene matches. This chain's CDR3 is CASGPGLAGRNEQFF. CDR3 coding DNA: TGTGCCAGCGGCCCGGGACTAGCGGGTAGGAATGAGCAGTTCTTC.

V usage is TRBV4-1 and J usage is TRBJ2-7; D not certain. CDR3 length: 17 residues. CDR1 is MGHRA and CDR2 is YSYEKL in the germline V gene. V lost 8 bases to trimming and J lost 0 bases, with 23 bases between them. In nucleotides, the CDR3 is TGCGCCAGCGTTGAAGCCGACCGTCCTGTTGGCTCCTACGAGCAGTACTTC. Its protein product is CASVEADRPVGSYEQYF.

The chain carries TRBV5-7 and TRBJ2-6, with 11 bases lining up with TRBD2. TRBV5-7 is assigned to the ORF class and has an uncertain function. With 5 bases clipped from V and 2 bases from J, the junction kept 0 bases outside the gene matches. This CDR3 has 15 residues. The CDR3 coding sequence is TGTGCCAGCAGACTAGCGGGAGCTGGGGCCAACGTCCTGACTTTC. Translating it yields CASRLAGAGANVLTF.

V and J are TRBV2 and TRBJ2-2; D is uncertain. The CDR3 is made up of 16 amino acids. The germline V and J ends were trimmed by 6 bases and 4 bases, with 18 bases remaining between them. Germline V CDR1 and CDR2: SNHLY, FYNNEI. The CDR3 loop reads CASRTPRTATTGELFF. In nucleotides, the CDR3 is TGTGCCAGCAGGACGCCGAGGACGGCGACCACCGGGGAGCTGTTTTTT.

This sequence joins TRBV5-6 and TRBJ1-3, with unresolved D. The CDR3 sequence is 15 residues long. Trimming pared 0 bases from V and 0 bases from J, leaving 7 bases between. The V gene's germline CDR1 is SGHDT and CDR2 YYEEEE. The CDR3 sequence: CASSLDGYSGNTIYF. DNA for the CDR3: TGTGCCAGCAGCTTGGACGGTTACTCTGGAAACACCATATATTTT.

CDR3 DNA sequence: TGTGCCAGCAGCGTACTAGCGGGTGACAATGAGCAGTTCTTC. Protein product: CASSVLAGDNEQFF. The V call is TRBV9, the J call TRBJ2-1, with 8 bases lining up with TRBD2. CDR3 length: 14 residues. Germline CDR1 reads SGDLS; CDR2 reads YYNGEE. J was trimmed by 5 bases and V by 1 base; bases with no gene match: 2.

The chain couples TRBV10-3 to TRBJ2-7, with D possibly matching TRBD1 (6 bases). From germline, CDR1 is ENHRY and CDR2 SYGVKD. CDR3 length equals 13 residues. V was trimmed by 6 bases and J by 3 bases, leaving 12 bases between them. Here the CDR3 reads CAISTGTNYEQYF. The DNA of the CDR3 is TGTGCCATCAGCACCGGGACAAACTACGAGCAGTACTTC.

J is TRBJ2-3 and V is TRBV11-1; D not certain. The V end was cut by 2 bases, the J end by 3 bases, with 0 bases between. Germline V gene data show CDR1 as SGHAT and CDR2 as FQDESV (reference sequence). This CDR3 contains 11 residues. The CDR3 here is CASSLTDTQYF. The CDR3 DNA is TGTGCCAGCAGCTTAACAGATACGCAGTATTTT.